The T cell receptor beta chain described here comes from a study of cytomegalovirus exposure and HLA in healthy donors listed by TCRdb under 2017. Regarding the study in general: According to an earlier analysis of around 600 of the donors, some 180 million T cells yielded over 100 million unique TCR beta sequences and approximately 300 Gb of sequence data. The genetic ancestry cluster associated with self-reported Caucasian donors included 81% of the 300 to 450 genotyped donors. About 330 gigabases of sequencing data and around 88 million unique TCR sequences made up an early release that covered some 640 HLA-typed donors. Rather than using new phenotypic data, the later analysis identified candidate immune exposures from TCR beta sequences and from how often those sequences occurred across donors. In addition to the first cohort of roughly 700 subjects, a separate validation cohort of some 120 different subjects was used. The aim of the study was to test whether cataloging public T cell receptors could identify signatures of past pathogen exposure. The study combined high-throughput TCR immunosequencing, statistical association of individual TCRs with disease status, and machine learning to predict cytomegalovirus infection status. Using immunosequencing, the study profiled T cell repertoires from around 670 subjects and related those repertoires to cytomegalovirus serostatus. Alongside the repertoire data, information on donor age, sex, ethnicity and CMV serostatus was compiled. Across about 370 genotyped donors of the cohort, an average of roughly 230,000 unique TCR beta nucleotide sequences per donor were sequenced, and roughly 20% of those sequences were non-productive. The number of donors typed differed by locus, with 629-630 for A, B, C, DRB1 and DQB1, roughly 520 for DQA1, 600 to 610 for DPA1, and approximately 470 for DPB1. Both class I and class II loci were covered by HLA typing, at four-digit resolution. An earlier analysis of 500 to 750 of the donors applied high-throughput TCR beta sequencing to assess whether each TCR beta V gene segment acted as functional or pseudogenic. In a later analysis, previously published TCR beta repertoires from 600 to 850 donors were re-analyzed and high-resolution HLA genotyping was added so that TCR occurrence patterns could be studied. About five DR-DQ haplotypes were treated as single units for association and clustering because of strong linkage in the cohort. Every repertoire in the discovery cohort had been generated on one and the same sequencing platform. Genome-wide SNP genotypes for about three fifths of the roughly 670 donors were used in a later genetic analysis, which treated that subset as a discovery cohort.

The CDR3 contains 15 residues, cysteine and phenylalanine counted. Left in the record is the CDR3 DNA by itself, 45 bases read in frame from the first base. V loses 1 base, J loses 0 bases, and the germline ends lie 7 bases apart. CDR1 and CDR2 were assigned from the germline V gene as SGHAT and FQNNGV. Results the study describes overall, beyond this receptor: Compared with equally common non-associated chains, HLA-associated TCR beta chains in a later analysis were more clonally expanded and had lower generation probabilities. A later analysis found that most CMV-associated TCR beta chains appeared HLA-restricted, with HLA associations seemingly driven largely by CMV exposure. According to a later genetic analysis, donors in an Asian-associated ancestry cluster had fewer N-insertions in productive TCRs than the roughly 660-donor mean. HLA typing was unavailable for some donors at each locus, so association tests used only the typed subset. Assigning TCR associations to individual alleles was difficult when HLA alleles, especially DR and DQ, strongly co-occurred. Because the 87-base-pair reads could not distinguish some IMGT-functional V segments, including TRBV6-2 and TRBV6-3, those segments were excluded. Linkage disequilibrium might explain the correlated functional status among segregating V segments, but an unknown experimental factor could not be ruled out. At a false discovery rate of 0.05, a later analysis linked 15,000 to 20,000 TCR beta sequences to specific HLA alleles. According to a later analysis, TCR association rates differed among HLA loci, with DRB1 alleles showing the most associated TCRs and HLA-C alleles showing the fewest. Only TCR beta chains were sequenced in this cohort, and the absence of alpha or paired-chain data limited detectable features. CMV serostatus was the only immune exposure information available for the cohort. A further reported finding was that TCR beta sequences accurately predicted the HLA-A and HLA-B alleles for most subjects in the first cohort. The presence/absence analyses assumed that sequencing depth was roughly uniform across donors, and that assumption may not be true. A later genetic analysis associated a missense DCLRE1C variant with V-gene and J-gene trimming of TCR beta chains, and an independent cohort replicated the association. A few of the identified cytomegalovirus-associated TCR beta chains were confirmed in vitro to be specific for cytomegalovirus antigens. Across donors, most TCR sequences were observed very rarely, whereas some public TCRs were present in many individuals. The classifier was reported to diagnose cytomegalovirus status with high specificity and sensitivity in both the original cohort and the validation cohort. A later analysis reported that several top co-occurrence clusters appeared linked to parvovirus B19, influenza, CMV and Epstein-Barr virus. The study gave a list of some 150 TCR beta chains associated with cytomegalovirus. Because counts were too low, 15 to 20 rarely observed V segments, including chromosome 9 orphons, were left out of the earlier analysis of 500 to 650 of the donors. A cluster of highly shared sequence variants was judged likely to be a technical artifact of the sequencing pipeline. According to the authors, the approach could potentially be generalized to other disease states and immunological phenotypes. Broadly in line with IMGT annotations, most TCR beta V segments showed up in productive rearrangements about 87% or about 30% of the time in an earlier analysis of 587 of the donors.

Regarding this clone: Its antigen specificity is not known. No base qualities exist here, and no much larger clone lies one base off it.

In total, approximately 700 healthy bone marrow donors made up the cohort. At the time of sampling, all cohort members were nominally healthy, though unrecorded immune exposures were likely present. The donor tested CMV seropositive, placing the donor among the roughly 300 seropositive members of the cohort. A peripheral blood sample was provided by each donor, and peripheral blood mononuclear cells were used for TCR beta sequencing. The Qiagen DNeasy Blood Extraction Kit was used to extract genomic DNA from the blood cell samples. The library was generated by the immunoSEQ multiplex PCR assay. A mixture of 60 forward primers for TCR Vbeta segments and 13 reverse primers for TCR Jbeta segments was used in the multiplex PCR. The CDR3 region of rearranged TCR beta genes was amplified from genomic DNA with a multiplex PCR assay. On the Illumina HiSeq System, the amplified TCR beta libraries were sequenced as 87-base-pair reads. The published analysis was carried out like this. A later analysis tallied approximately 87 million unique TCR beta chains across the 666 repertoires, and approximately 12 million of those chains were shared by two or more donors. Raw reads were error-corrected and collapsed into unique sequences by a nearest-neighbor algorithm in which closely related sequences were merged to remove PCR and sequencing errors. V, D and J gene segments were assigned by aligning CDR3 sequences to IMGT reference sequences. Each retained sequence needed at least a six-nucleotide match to both a V gene segment and a J gene segment. A rearrangement counted as productive if the CDR3 had no stop codons and remained in frame with V and J, and every other rearrangement counted as non-productive. Following IMGT convention, CDR3 was defined as the stretch from the second conserved V-encoded cysteine to the conserved J-encoded phenylalanine. The earlier analysis of 550 to 650 of the donors excluded any sequence lacking an unambiguous match to a single V gene segment. In an earlier analysis of several hundred of the donors, a V segment was called functional when productive rearrangements were above 56.7%, and segregating when the standard deviation between donors exceeded 5%. A statistical classification framework was built to diagnose cytomegalovirus status from the catalog of TCR beta chain sequences. In a later analysis, V and J genes were assigned by comparing TCR nucleotide sequences against IMGT/GENE-DB human TR gene sequences. In a later analysis, CDR3 sequences and most-parsimonious VDJ recombination scenarios were assigned using the TCRdist pipeline. In a later analysis, every TCR beta chain was defined by the combination of its CDR3 amino acid sequence and its V-gene family, and reads without a unique V-gene family were dropped. As a way to deal with suspected cross-contamination and a sequencing artifact, a later analysis dropped 592 nucleotide sequences that were highly shared and had low generation probability. For each public chain, a later analysis derived a clonal expansion index from normalized ranks of inferred template counts within each repertoire. In a later analysis, generation probabilities were computed with a VDJ recombination model fitted to out-of-frame rearrangements, and the resulting probabilities were checked against IGoR. In a later analysis, TCR-TCR, TCR-HLA and TCR-CMV co-occurrence was scored with hypergeometric tests, and a repertoire-size bias correction was applied to TCR pairs. False discovery rates were estimated in a later analysis by permuting HLA or CMV assignments 20 times. A later analysis grouped co-occurring TCRs with DBSCAN, adding TCRdist sequence similarity when clustering within HLA-allele-positive subsets. For co-occurrence clustering, repertoires with fewer than 30,000 or more than 120,000 public chains were excluded, along with 5 or 6 repertoires with anomalous nucleotide sharing. This immuneACCESS table, as held by TCRdb, lists in-frame sequences with V and J called but not all clones. Of the missing ones, under half trace to an unresolved V gene in checked studies; the others have no known cause. That table gives V, J and clone size, and the DNA gave D and trimming. This sample has about 140,000 clones in its table, and about four fifths of those were observed once. The ten largest clones represent more than 2.5% of the sample.

Sequenced sample: PBMCs. The receptor chain draws on TRBV11-2 and TRBJ2-1, with the identity of the D gene unclear. This sequence was found in a man younger than 35 in good health and CMV-seropositive. This receptor has the CDR3 CASSLGASSYNEQFF. The DNA is TGTGCCAGCAGCTTAGGAGCGAGCTCCTACAATGAGCAGTTCTTC.